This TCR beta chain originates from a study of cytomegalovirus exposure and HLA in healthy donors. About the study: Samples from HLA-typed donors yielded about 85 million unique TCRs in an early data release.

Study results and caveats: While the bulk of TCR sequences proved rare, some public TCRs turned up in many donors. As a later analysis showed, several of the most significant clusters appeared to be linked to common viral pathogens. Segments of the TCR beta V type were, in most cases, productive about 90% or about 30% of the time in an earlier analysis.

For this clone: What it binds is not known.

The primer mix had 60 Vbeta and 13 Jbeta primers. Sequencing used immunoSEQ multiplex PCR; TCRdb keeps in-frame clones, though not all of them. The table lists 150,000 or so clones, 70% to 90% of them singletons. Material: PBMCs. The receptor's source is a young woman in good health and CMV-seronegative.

The CDR3 DNA follows: TGTGCCAGCAGCTCCAGTACAGGGTACGGGGAGCTGTTTTTT. As protein: CASSSSTGYGELFF. The chain links TRBV11-3 to TRBJ2-2; perhaps TRBD1 as D (6 bases). The V gene's germline CDR1 is SGHNT and CDR2 YENEEA. V shed 4 bases and J shed 7 bases, with 13 bases lying between them. This CDR3 has 14 amino acids.